This TCR beta chain was documented in a study of cytomegalovirus exposure and HLA in healthy donors. The CDR3 length is 14 residues. To note about this clone: Its antigen is currently unknown.

Whole-study findings and limits: Researchers had no immune exposure information except CMV serostatus available. Later findings reportedly placed an Asian-associated ancestry cluster below the approximately 670-donor mean for N-insertions.

Amplification used 60 Vbeta primers and 13 Jbeta primers. The table came from immunoSEQ multiplex PCR; TCRdb's copy has only in-frame clones and leaves some out. Of about 110,000 clones listed, more than 60% are singletons. Nominally healthy donors provided the samples, though records likely missed some immune exposures. The chain has TRBV12-2 and TRBJ2-1; the D call of TRBD2 is as the table states it, not checked on the DNA. TRBV12-2 is a pseudogene locus. Material for sequencing was PBMCs. The source of this sequence is a man in his sixties in good health and CMV-seronegative. In DNA, the CDR3 is TGTGCCCGGACTAGCGGAGGGCGAGATAATGAGCAGTTCTTC. This sequence encodes CARTSGGRDNEQFF.